This T cell receptor beta chain was observed in a study of blood T cell repertoires in COVID-19. Study summary: Whether acute or convalescent, the COVID-19 samples came from the United States, Italy and Spain. T cells, B-cell-depleted T cells, or PBMCs supplied cDNA or gDNA.

Under the authors' procedure: Amplification of reference gene primers provided the estimated nucleated cell counts. Clones were read by immunoSEQ multiplex PCR, and TCRdb kept only the in-frame ones, dropping some. Clonal size and the V and J genes are those of that table, whereas D and trimming came from the DNA. The table has approximately 150,000 clones, roughly 81% seen once; the top ten hold around 2.5%. The V and J ends lost 6 bases and 3 bases, in that order; junction bases with no gene match: 4. Germline V gene data show CDR1 as SQVTM and CDR2 as ANQGSEA. This CDR3 contains 12 residues. This sequence was found in a human donor with acute or convalescent COVID-19. The donor label of this sample is uncertain. What was sequenced was peripheral blood. The chain employs TRBV29-1 and TRBJ2-5; TRBD1 matches at 7 bases. CDR3 region: CSVDRAEETQYF. The DNA for the CDR3 is TGCAGCGTCGACAGGGCGGAAGAGACCCAGTACTTC.